Presented here are 27 T cell receptor beta chains from one specimen sequenced in a study of long-term antiretroviral therapy in people with HIV. A v3.0 immunoSEQ assay was performed at survey level. The table came from immunoSEQ multiplex PCR; TCRdb's copy has only in-frame clones and leaves some out. In the table there are about 20,000 clones, more than 65% of which are singletons. The material sequenced was unsorted PBMCs, taken 2.4 years after starting antiretroviral therapy. Receptors were obtained from a middle-aged man with HIV.

The chain joins TRBV6-5 to TRBJ1-5; no firm D call. This CDR3 comprises 13 residues. From germline, CDR1 is MNHEY and CDR2 SVGAGI. V was trimmed by 5 bases and J by 0 bases, leaving 5 bases between them. The CDR3 loop is CASSGGSNQPQHF. CDR3 nucleotides: TGTGCCAGCAGTGGAGGTAGCAATCAGCCCCAGCATTTT.

The rearrangement links TRBV27 to TRBJ2-3; D is perhaps TRBD1 or TRBD2 (6 bases each). Germline CDR1 and CDR2: MNHEY and SMNVEV (reference sequence). V was clipped by 1 base and J by 2 bases, with 10 bases between them. This CDR3 spans 15 amino acids. CDR3 DNA: TGTGCCAGCAGTTTATACGGGGGCCCCACAGATACGCAGTATTTT. Its protein is CASSLYGGPTDTQYF.

The V gene is TRBV19, the J gene TRBJ2-7; 10 bases agree with TRBD2. The CDR3 runs 16 residues. The J segment lost 3 bases and the V segment lost 4 bases, leaving 9 bases of the junction unmatched. In germline, CDR1 is LNHDA, CDR2 SQIVND (reference sequence). Written as DNA, the CDR3 is TGTGCCAGTAGTAACTTAGCGGGAGGCCTCATCTACGAGCAGTACTTC. Residues: CASSNLAGGLIYEQYF. The full variable domain, in which reference TRBV19 and TRBJ2-7 provide the parts outside the CDR3, is DGGITQSPKYLFRKEGQNVTLSCEQNLNHDAMYWYRQDPGQGLRLIYYSQIVNDFQKGDIAEGYSVSREKKESFPLTVTSAQKNPTAFYLCASSNLAGGLIYEQYFGPGTRLTVT.

The gene calls are TRBV18 and TRBJ2-1; D is unresolved. The CDR3 covers 16 residues. V dropped 2 bases and J dropped 0 bases, with 11 bases sitting between them. Germline V gene lookup returns CDR1 KGHSH and CDR2 LQKENI. CDR3 nucleotides: TGTGCCAGCTCACCAAAAACAGCCAGCTCCTACAATGAGCAGTTCTTC. Translating gives CASSPKTASSYNEQFF.

The chain is built from TRBV4-1 and TRBJ1-5, with no clear D. The V end lost 0 bases, the J end lost 7 bases, and 13 bases lay between the germline ends. CDR3 length equals 15 residues. Germline V lookup: CDR1 MGHRA, CDR2 YSYEKL. The CDR3 region is CASSQEAADFQPQHF. The CDR3 DNA reads as TGCGCCAGCAGCCAAGAGGCAGCGGATTTCCAGCCCCAGCATTTT.

The J gene is TRBJ2-5, the V gene TRBV28, with 7 bases lining up with TRBD1. V gave up 2 bases and J gave up 1 base; unmatched junction bases: 1. The CDR3 is 14 residues long. Germline-derived CDR1 and CDR2 are MDHEN and SYDVKM. The CDR3 here is CASSLDRVQETQYF. CDR3 nucleotide sequence: TGTGCCAGCAGTTTAGACAGGGTCCAAGAGACCCAGTACTTC.

V and J are TRBV7-6 and TRBJ1-5; D is ambiguous. The V gene's germline CDR1 is SGHVS and CDR2 FNYEAQ. This CDR3 comprises 15 residues. V gave up 2 bases and J gave up 0 bases, with 8 bases separating them. DNA for the CDR3: TGTGCCAGCAGCTTAAACGGAAATAGCAATCAGCCCCAGCATTTT. Its protein product is CASSLNGNSNQPQHF.

This clone came up once. V is TRBV10-3 and J is TRBJ2-5; D ambiguous. Germline CDR1 ENHRY, CDR2 SYGVKD. V was shortened by 0 bases and J by 2 bases, with 7 bases between the two germline ends. The CDR3 covers 14 residues. Written as DNA, the CDR3 is TGTGCCATCAGTGAGTCGGCACTACAAGAGACCCAGTACTTC. It codes for CAISESALQETQYF.

The rearrangement joins TRBV28 to TRBJ1-2; D gene unclear. The V gene lost 3 bases and the J gene lost 8 bases, with 19 bases spanning the gap. This CDR3 region has 15 residues. Per germline, CDR1 MDHEN and CDR2 SYDVKM. The CDR3 here is CASSFMGIITRGYTF. In DNA, the CDR3 is TGTGCCAGCAGTTTCATGGGGATAATAACTAGGGGCTACACCTTC.

The J gene is TRBJ2-1, the V gene TRBV5-6; TRBD2 matches at 9 bases. V trimming: 0 bases; J trimming: 1 base; junction bases outside the gene matches: 5. Per germline, CDR1 SGHDT and CDR2 YYEEEE. There are 17 residues in the CDR3. CDR3 coding DNA: TGTGCCAGCAGCTTGGACAGGACTAGCGCTTCCTACAATGAGCAGTTCTTC. Translation gives CASSLDRTSASYNEQFF.

V gene TRBV6-1 combines with J gene TRBJ2-2; weak D call: TRBD1 (5 bases). The CDR3 sequence is 14 residues long. CDR1 MNHNS and CDR2 SASEGT come from the germline V gene. Trimming removed 5 bases from V and 9 bases from J, with 16 bases in between. The CDR3 region is CASSITQGSWELFF. The CDR3 nucleotides are TGTGCCAGCAGTATAACGCAGGGCTCGTGGGAGCTGTTTTTT.

The V call is TRBV5-6, the J call TRBJ2-3, with D unclear. CDR1 is SGHDT and CDR2 is YYEEEE in the germline V gene. CDR3 length: 15 amino acids. V lost 3 bases and J lost 1, with 12 bases in between. CDR3 in DNA: TGTGCCAGCAGCTCGCCGGACGGCCGCACAGATACGCAGTATTTT. Encoded protein: CASSSPDGRTDTQYF.

The V call is TRBV5-1, the J call TRBJ2-5, with D possibly matching TRBD2 (5 bases). Germline CDR1 reads SGHRS; CDR2 reads YFSETQ. The CDR3 sequence is 16 residues long. Trimming took off 0 bases at V and 5 bases at J, with 17 bases between the two ends. The CDR3 here is CASSLGVMGSGETQYF. CDR3 DNA sequence: TGCGCCAGCAGCTTGGGCGTGATGGGCTCGGGGGAGACCCAGTACTTC.

This clone was counted a few times. The rearrangement links TRBV19 to TRBJ1-2, with TRBD1 matching over 8 bases. This CDR3 has 15 amino acids. Trimming at V came to 7 bases and at J to 4 bases, leaving 11 bases not matched to a gene. Germline loops: CDR1 LNHDA, CDR2 SQIVND (reference sequence). CDR3 in amino acids: CASTPMGQVLYGYTF. The CDR3 nucleotides read TGTGCCAGTACCCCAATGGGACAGGTCCTCTATGGCTACACCTTC. The variable domain in full, completed from reference TRBV19 and TRBJ1-2, reads DGGITQSPKYLFRKEGQNVTLSCEQNLNHDAMYWYRQDPGQGLRLIYYSQIVNDFQKGDIAEGYSVSREKKESFPLTVTSAQKNPTAFYLCASTPMGQVLYGYTFGSGTRLTVV.

The V call is TRBV19, the J call TRBJ2-7, with 10 bases matching TRBD2. V lost 3 bases and J lost 4; bases outside the gene matches: 3. This CDR3 has 14 residues. Germline V gene sequence: CDR1 LNHDA, CDR2 SQIVND (reference sequence). In DNA, the CDR3 is TGTGCCAGTAGTATGCTAGCGGGAGAGTACGAGCAGTACTTC. Protein product: CASSMLAGEYEQYF.

This chain connects TRBV4-1 to TRBJ1-2; D may be TRBD1 (6 bases). CDR1 MGHRA and CDR2 YSYEKL come from the germline V gene. V lost 0 bases, J lost 5 bases, and 7 bases lay in between. The CDR3 is 13 amino acids. The CDR3 nucleotides are TGCGCCAGCAGCCAAGAGGGGGCTTATGGCTACACCTTC. It codes for CASSQEGAYGYTF.

The chain couples TRBV19 to TRBJ1-3; a weak D match, TRBD1 (5 bases). Germline CDR1 LNHDA, CDR2 SQIVND (reference sequence). This CDR3 comprises 15 residues. Trimming pared 3 bases from V and 0 bases from J, leaving 9 bases between. The CDR3 spells CASSIGTVSGNTIYF. As DNA, the CDR3 is TGTGCCAGTAGTATTGGGACCGTCTCTGGAAACACCATATATTTT.

This chain uses TRBV5-4 with TRBJ2-2, with TRBD2 as a possible D gene (6 bases). The ends were cut back, 1 base at V and 6 bases at J, with 16 bases in the middle. The germline CDR1 and CDR2 sequences are SGHNT and YYREEE (reference sequence). This CDR3 is 16 amino acids long. The CDR3 sequence is CASSLLTGESSGELFF. The DNA for the CDR3 is TGTGCCAGCAGCTTGTTAACGGGAGAATCATCCGGGGAGCTGTTTTTT.

The J gene is TRBJ1-5, the V gene TRBV30, with 9 nucleotides matching TRBD1. With 0 bases clipped from V and 5 bases from J, the junction kept 8 bases outside the gene matches. CDR1 and CDR2 from the germline V gene are GTSNPN and SVGIG (reference sequence). This CDR3 has 16 amino acids. The CDR3 loop is CAWSVGRTGGDQPQHF. The CDR3 DNA reads as TGTGCCTGGAGTGTAGGAAGAACAGGGGGCGATCAGCCCCAGCATTTT.

The chain recombines TRBV5-1 with TRBJ2-1; 9 nucleotides align to TRBD2. Germline CDR1 reads SGHRS; CDR2 reads YFSETQ. This CDR3 is built from 17 residues. J lost 3 bases, V lost 0 bases, and 7 bases had no gene match. CDR3 sequence: CASSLASSGTLYNEQFF. The DNA for the CDR3 is TGCGCCAGCAGCTTGGCGTCTAGCGGGACTCTCTACAATGAGCAGTTCTTC.

The rearrangement links TRBV5-5 to TRBJ1-5; TRBD1 might be the D (5 bases). The germline V gene has CDR1 SGHKS and CDR2 YYEKEE (reference sequence). V was cut by 4 bases and J by 1 base, with 15 bases left in between. This CDR3 spans 16 amino acids. As DNA, the CDR3 is TGTGCCAGCAGCCGCGAGGGGATCACAAGCAATCAGCCCCAGCATTTT. It is translated as CASSREGITSNQPQHF.

This chain joins TRBV19 and TRBJ1-2; 8 bases align to TRBD1. Per the germline V gene, CDR1 is LNHDA and CDR2 is SQIVND (reference sequence). V was pared by 6 bases and J by 5 bases, with 8 bases of the junction left unmatched. The CDR3 is 14 amino acids. The CDR3 is CASSGQGERYGYTF. The CDR3 region has the DNA TGTGCCAGTAGCGGACAGGGAGAGCGATATGGCTACACCTTC.

The chain joins TRBV28 to TRBJ2-2; no clear D. The CDR3 extends over 14 amino acids. Germline V gene lookup returns CDR1 MDHEN and CDR2 SYDVKM. Trimming removed 6 bases from V and 4 bases from J, with 12 bases in between. CDR3 DNA sequence: TGTGCCAGCAGGCTGGGGTCCCTCACCGGGGAGCTGTTTTTT. This codes for CASRLGSLTGELFF.

In nucleotides, the CDR3 is TGTGCCAGCAGCGTAGATGGCAGTAATCAGCCCCAGCATTTT. Residues: CASSVDGSNQPQHF. V usage is TRBV9 and J usage is TRBJ1-5; D remains unclear. Germline values: CDR1 SGDLS, CDR2 YYNGEE. V was cut by 0 bases and J by 4 bases, with 8 bases left in between. The CDR3 sequence is 14 residues long.

This clone was recorded a few times. The chain uses TRBV7-9 and TRBJ1-1, with D unclear. The CDR3 totals 13 residues. The germline V gene encodes CDR1 SEHNR and CDR2 FQNEAQ (reference sequence). Trimming stripped 1 base from V and 3 bases from J, with 6 bases between. The CDR3 region is CASSLGVDTEAFF. In nucleotides, the CDR3 is TGTGCCAGCAGCTTAGGGGTTGACACTGAAGCTTTCTTT.

This clone was counted between two and nine times. CDR3 residues: CASATSAATYEQYF. The CDR3 region has the DNA TGTGCCAGCGCCACAAGTGCAGCTACCTACGAGCAGTACTTC. This chain connects TRBV7-9 to TRBJ2-7; D ambiguous. The V gene lost 8 bases and the J gene lost 2 bases, with 16 bases spanning the gap. Germline-derived CDR1 and CDR2 are SEHNR and FQNEAQ (reference sequence). This CDR3 comprises 14 residues.

Points on this clone: A read error may produce the germline difference seen at one junction end. The V call is TRBV7-7, the J call TRBJ2-5; 12 bases agree with TRBD2. CDR1 is SSHAT, CDR2 FNYEAQ, per germline (reference sequence). CDR3 length: 19 amino acids. The CDR3 DNA sequence: TGTGCTAGCAGCCCGAGGCGAGGCGAACTAGCGGGAGGTCAAGAGACCCAGTACTTC. Its translation: CASSPRRGELAGGQETQYF. Looking up the rest from reference TRBV7-7 and TRBJ2-5 gives the full variable domain: GAGVSQSPRYKVTKRGQDVTLRCDPISSHATLYWYQQALGQGPEFLTYFNYEAQPDKSGLPSDRFSAERPEGSISTLTIQRTEQRDSAMYRCASSPRRGELAGGQETQYFGPGTRLLVL.